This is a list of T cell receptor beta chains from one sample in a study of T cell clones after liver transplantation. Sequenced by immunoSEQ multiplex PCR; TCRdb stores in-frame clones only, minus some. Found here are about 51,000 clones, about nine tenths of them singletons; the top ten hold about an eighth. The source was CD8+ T cells from blood, collected 12 months after liver transplant. Receptor source: a human patient who received a liver transplant. Some T cells may have come from the graft donor. The CDR3 runs from the conserved cysteine through the conserved F or W. Fields, in order: clone size, V gene, CDR3 length, D gene, J gene, CDR3 protein, CDR3 DNA. The D gene is left open where the match is weak. Expanded clones get a size class; other rows say once, few or many, or leave the size out.

size: few; V: TRBV7-8; length: 14; D: .; J: TRBJ1-5; CDR3: CASSSAPGGQPQHF; DNA: TGTGCCAGCAGCTCGGCCCCGGGCGGCCAGCCCCAGCATTTT
size: few; V: TRBV6-1; length: 13; D: .; J: TRBJ1-2; CDR3: CASTPTVNYGYTF; DNA: TGTGCCAGCACCCCGACAGTCAACTATGGCTACACCTTC
size: .; V: TRBV27; length: 16; D: .; J: TRBJ2-3; CDR3: CASSLWVGSRTDTQYF; DNA: TGTGCCAGCAGTTTATGGGTGGGCTCCCGCACAGATACGCAGTATTTT
size: .; V: TRBV5-6; length: 17; D: TRBD2; J: TRBJ2-1; CDR3: CASSLVAGLGYNNEQFF; DNA: TGTGCCAGCAGCTTGGTAGCGGGACTAGGATATAACAATGAGCAGTTCTTC
size: .; V: TRBV11-3; length: 14; D: .; J: TRBJ2-7; CDR3: CASSFGGPSYEQYF; DNA: TGTGCCAGCAGCTTCGGAGGGCCAAGCTACGAGCAGTACTTC
size: .; V: TRBV11-2; length: 16; D: .; J: TRBJ2-7; CDR3: CASSGLRDSGPYEQYF; DNA: TGTGCCAGCAGCGGACTCCGGGACTCCGGCCCCTACGAGCAGTACTTC
size: .; V: TRBV11-3; length: 14; D: .; J: TRBJ1-1; CDR3: CASSLSGLSTEAFF; DNA: TGTGCCAGCAGCTTAAGTGGGTTGAGCACTGAAGCTTTCTTT
size: .; V: TRBV19; length: 18; D: TRBD2; J: TRBJ2-3; CDR3: CASSNYLAGEGSKYTQYF; DNA: TGTGCCAGTAGTAATTACTTAGCGGGAGAGGGTAGTAAATATACGCAGTATTTT
size: .; V: TRBV11-2; length: 16; D: TRBD1; J: TRBJ2-3; CDR3: CASSWPGQGNADTQYF; DNA: TGTGCCAGCAGCTGGCCGGGACAGGGTAACGCAGATACGCAGTATTTT
size: .; V: TRBV21-1; length: 16; D: .; J: TRBJ1-5; CDR3: CASSKEYRGSNQPQHF; DNA: TGTGCCAGCAGCAAAGAGTACAGGGGCAGCAATCAGCCCCAGCATTTT
size: .; V: TRBV5-1; length: 14; D: TRBD2; J: TRBJ2-7; CDR3: CASSFSGAHYEQYF; DNA: TGCGCCAGCAGCTTTAGCGGGGCCCACTACGAGCAGTACTTC
size: .; V: TRBV19; length: 15; D: .; J: TRBJ1-5; CDR3: CASSARGLGNQPQHF; DNA: TGTGCCAGTAGTGCCAGGGGTTTAGGGAATCAGCCCCAGCATTTT
size: .; V: TRBV27; length: 15; D: .; J: TRBJ2-1; CDR3: CATSGAAALSGEQFF; DNA: TGTGCCACTTCAGGGGCGGCCGCCCTCTCGGGGGAGCAGTTCTTC
size: .; V: TRBV7-3; length: 13; D: TRBD1; J: TRBJ2-1; CDR3: CASSPGQGHEQFF; DNA: TGTGCCAGCTCCCCCGGACAGGGTCATGAGCAGTTCTTC
size: .; V: TRBV27; length: 12; D: .; J: TRBJ1-2; CDR3: CASSSSGLGYTF; DNA: TGTGCCAGCAGTTCCTCCGGCTTGGGCTACACCTTC
size: once; V: TRBV28; length: 15; D: .; J: TRBJ2-3; CDR3: CASSLPKDVTDTQYF; DNA: TGTGCCAGCAGTTTACCCAAGGACGTTACAGATACGCAGTATTTT
size: .; V: TRBV4-1; length: 16; D: TRBD2; J: TRBJ2-7; CDR3: CASSQDPAGGGYEQYF; DNA: TGCGCCAGCAGCCAAGATCCGGCGGGAGGCGGCTACGAGCAGTACTTC
size: .; V: TRBV7-4; length: 14; D: TRBD1; J: TRBJ1-1; CDR3: CASTLGAGGTEAFF; DNA: TGTGCCAGCACCCTAGGGGCAGGGGGCACTGAAGCTTTCTTT
size: .; V: TRBV19; length: 15; D: .; J: TRBJ1-1; CDR3: CASSIVWGVHTEAFF; DNA: TGTGCCAGTAGTATAGTTTGGGGTGTCCACACTGAAGCTTTCTTT
size: .; V: TRBV7-9; length: 16; D: TRBD1; J: TRBJ2-7; CDR3: CASSKLGTGLYYEQYF; DNA: TGTGCCAGCAGCAAACTCGGGACAGGACTTTACTACGAGCAGTACTTC
size: .; V: TRBV7-9; length: 14; D: TRBD1; J: TRBJ2-1; CDR3: CASSLGDRYNEQFF; DNA: TGTGCCAGCAGCTTAGGGGACAGGTACAATGAGCAGTTCTTC
size: .; V: TRBV30; length: 13; D: .; J: TRBJ1-5; CDR3: CAWSHGSNQPQHF; DNA: TGTGCCTGGAGTCACGGGAGTAATCAGCCCCAGCATTTT
size: .; V: TRBV9; length: 14; D: TRBD2; J: TRBJ2-7; CDR3: CASSAGGSSYEQYF; DNA: TGTGCCAGCAGCGCCGGGGGGAGCTCCTACGAGCAGTACTTC
size: few; V: TRBV4-1; length: 14; D: .; J: TRBJ2-7; CDR3: CASSLTDSAYEQYF; DNA: TGCGCCAGCAGCCTCACGGACAGTGCCTACGAGCAGTACTTC
size: .; V: TRBV7-7; length: 13; D: .; J: TRBJ2-7; CDR3: CASSPSGVYEQYF; DNA: TGTGCCAGCAGCCCCTCGGGAGTCTACGAGCAGTACTTC
size: .; V: TRBV18; length: 12; D: TRBD2; J: TRBJ2-3; CDR3: CASSPGVREPNF; DNA: TGTGCCAGCTCACCTGGGGTGCGGGAGCCGAATTTT
size: .; V: TRBV14; length: 14; D: .; J: TRBJ2-7; CDR3: CASSQAGEPYEQYF; DNA: TGTGCCAGCAGCCAGGCAGGGGAACCCTACGAGCAGTACTTC
size: .; V: TRBV23-1; length: 16; D: TRBD1; J: TRBJ2-7; CDR3: CASINTPGTGSHEQYF; DNA: TGCGCCAGCATCAACACCCCCGGGACAGGGTCCCACGAGCAGTACTTC
size: .; V: TRBV4-1; length: 15; D: .; J: TRBJ2-1; CDR3: CASSQETRDGNEQFF; DNA: TGCGCCAGCAGCCAAGAGACTAGAGATGGCAATGAGCAGTTCTTC
size: few; V: TRBV6-4; length: 15; D: TRBD2; J: TRBJ2-3; CDR3: CASSGTSGSPDTQYF; DNA: TGTGCCAGCAGTGGGACTAGCGGGAGCCCAGATACGCAGTATTTT
size: .; V: TRBV29-1; length: 11; D: .; J: TRBJ1-1; CDR3: CSAPRPGGAFF; DNA: TGCAGCGCACCCCGCCCCGGGGGAGCTTTCTTT
size: .; V: TRBV9; length: 14; D: TRBD1; J: TRBJ1-2; CDR3: CASSVGQGENGYTF; DNA: TGTGCCAGCAGCGTAGGACAGGGAGAGAACGGCTACACCTTC
size: once; V: TRBV19; length: 13; D: .; J: TRBJ2-1; CDR3: CASSMDLNNEQFF; DNA: TGTGCCAGTAGTATGGATCTTAACAATGAGCAGTTCTTC
size: .; V: TRBV4-3; length: 17; D: TRBD2; J: TRBJ2-1; CDR3: CASSQAGTSREHDEQFF; DNA: TGCGCCAGCAGCCAAGCCGGGACTAGCCGGGAACATGATGAGCAGTTCTTC
size: few; V: TRBV4-1; length: 17; D: TRBD1; J: TRBJ2-1; CDR3: CASSQERDRRFYNEQFF; DNA: TGCGCCAGCAGCCAAGAACGGGACAGAAGATTTTACAATGAGCAGTTCTTC
size: .; V: TRBV19; length: 13; D: .; J: TRBJ2-7; CDR3: CATSRTVVYEQYF; DNA: TGTGCCACCTCCCGGACTGTTGTCTACGAGCAGTACTTC
size: once; V: TRBV7-9; length: 16; D: TRBD1; J: TRBJ2-1; CDR3: CASSLLGTGAYNEQFF; DNA: TGTGCCAGCAGCTTACTTGGGACAGGGGCCTACAATGAGCAGTTCTTC
size: .; V: TRBV7-3; length: 12; D: TRBD1; J: TRBJ1-1; CDR3: CASSSPGGIAFF; DNA: TGTGCCAGCAGCTCCCCAGGGGGCATAGCTTTCTTT
size: .; V: TRBV28; length: 14; D: .; J: TRBJ1-1; CDR3: CASNVVTDNTEAFF; DNA: TGTGCCAGCAATGTCGTTACAGACAACACTGAAGCTTTCTTT
size: .; V: TRBV19; length: 14; D: TRBD1; J: TRBJ1-5; CDR3: CASSIGQGYQPQHF; DNA: TGTGCCAGTAGTATAGGACAGGGATATCAGCCCCAGCATTTT
size: .; V: TRBV6-1; length: 17; D: TRBD2; J: TRBJ2-1; CDR3: CASSDLAGGWSYNEQFF; DNA: TGTGCCAGCAGTGATCTAGCGGGAGGCTGGTCCTACAATGAGCAGTTCTTC
size: .; V: TRBV19; length: 17; D: .; J: TRBJ2-1; CDR3: CASRVQGGPRLYNEQFF; DNA: TGTGCCAGTAGAGTGCAGGGCGGTCCGCGCCTCTACAATGAGCAGTTCTTC
size: .; V: TRBV27; length: 13; D: .; J: TRBJ2-3; CDR3: CASRAGDADTQYF; DNA: TGTGCCAGCAGGGCTGGAGATGCCGATACGCAGTATTTT
size: .; V: TRBV28; length: 13; D: .; J: TRBJ2-5; CDR3: CASSSRSWETQYF; DNA: TGTGCCAGCAGTTCCAGGTCGTGGGAGACCCAGTACTTC
size: .; V: TRBV5-6; length: 14; D: .; J: TRBJ1-1; CDR3: CASSSSGGSTEAFF; DNA: TGTGCCAGCAGCTCCTCGGGCGGATCGACTGAAGCTTTCTTT
size: .; V: TRBV5-6; length: 14; D: .; J: TRBJ2-5; CDR3: CASSPVSGQETQYF; DNA: TGTGCCAGCAGCCCGGTCTCGGGTCAAGAGACCCAGTACTTC
size: .; V: TRBV5-4; length: 13; D: TRBD1; J: TRBJ1-2; CDR3: CASRSGQSYGYTF; DNA: TGTGCCAGCAGGTCGGGACAGAGCTATGGCTACACCTTC
size: .; V: TRBV29-1; length: 14; D: TRBD1; J: TRBJ1-2; CDR3: CSVEGQGGGYGYTF; DNA: TGCAGCGTGGAGGGACAGGGAGGCGGCTATGGCTACACCTTC
size: once; V: TRBV29-1; length: 15; D: .; J: TRBJ2-7; CDR3: CSVEIGLTPSYEQYF; DNA: TGCAGCGTTGAGATTGGACTAACGCCTTCATACGAGCAGTACTTC
size: .; V: TRBV30; length: 14; D: TRBD2; J: TRBJ2-1; CDR3: CAWSRRESYNEQFF; DNA: TGTGCCTGGAGTAGGCGGGAGTCCTACAATGAGCAGTTCTTC
size: .; V: TRBV19; length: 16; D: .; J: TRBJ1-2; CDR3: CASSIMGAGINYGYTF; DNA: TGTGCCAGTAGTATAATGGGCGCGGGGATTAACTATGGCTACACCTTC
size: .; V: TRBV2; length: 12; D: .; J: TRBJ1-3; CDR3: CASEISGNTIYF; DNA: TGTGCCAGCGAAATCTCTGGAAACACCATATATTTT
size: few; V: TRBV27; length: 13; D: .; J: TRBJ2-7; CDR3: CASTWTSSYEQYF; DNA: TGTGCCAGCACCTGGACAAGCTCCTACGAGCAGTACTTC